The 32 T cell receptor beta chains below were found in one sample sequenced in a study of T cells in Graves' hyperthyroidism and ophthalmopathy. It was RNA transcripts that yielded the amplified TCR beta CDR3 regions. RT-PCR in the first round (using the HTBI primer set) targeted the TCR CDR3. One entry per CDR3 protein results from TCRdb running MiXCR on the multiplex PCR reads. The data show about 600,000 distinct CDR3 sequences, with about a sixth seen just once and around 3.5% held by the top ten. The sequenced sample was blood. The receptors were gathered from a woman aged 40 to 49 with Graves' ophthalmopathy.

This clonotype was counted ten times or more. This chain uses TRBV3-1 with TRBJ1-1; D is unclear. Trimming removed 1 base at V and 8 bases at J, with 11 bases between. Germline V gives CDR1 LGHDT, CDR2 YNNKEL (reference sequence). CDR3 length equals 13 residues. The CDR3 nucleotides read TGTGCCAGCAGCCAAGTGTCCGGCACCGAAGCTTTCTTT. Its protein is CASSQVSGTEAFF.

The chain links TRBV27 to TRBJ2-5; TRBD2 aligns across 12 bases. The V segment lost 6 bases and the J segment 4 bases; nucleotides outside the gene matches: 3. CDR1 and CDR2 from the germline V gene are MNHEY and SMNVEV (reference sequence). The CDR3 contains 14 residues. The CDR3 region is CASRLLAGGETQYF. The CDR3 DNA reads TGTGCCAGCAGGCTACTAGCGGGAGGAGAGACCCAGTACTTC.

The rearrangement links TRBV29-1 to TRBJ1-3; D remains unclear. Per germline, CDR1 SQVTM and CDR2 ANQGSEA. V dropped 4 bases and J dropped 0 bases, with 7 bases sitting between them. This CDR3 is 13 amino acids long. The chain's CDR3 is CSVVSDSGNTIYF. CDR3 bases: TGCAGCGTTGTTTCCGACTCTGGAAACACCATATATTTT.

This clonotype was observed many times. The V gene is TRBV19, the J gene TRBJ2-7, with 8 positions matching TRBD1. V gave up 8 bases and J gave up 7 bases; unmatched junction bases: 10. This CDR3 region has 13 residues. Germline V gene data show CDR1 as LNHDA and CDR2 as SQIVND (reference sequence). CDR3 DNA sequence: TGTGCCAGTTCAGCAGGGGGCCTGTGGGAGCAGTACTTC. It codes for CASSAGGLWEQYF.

CDR3 protein: CASSYRRNQPQHF. The DNA of the CDR3 is TGTGCCAGCAGTTACAGAAGAAATCAGCCCCAGCATTTT. The genes are TRBV6-6 and TRBJ1-5; D gene ambiguous. CDR1 and CDR2 from the germline V gene are MNHNY and SVGAGI (reference sequence). The V gene lost 2 bases and the J gene lost 4 bases, with 6 bases spanning the gap. This CDR3 comprises 13 residues.

This clonotype was recorded at least ten times. V and J are TRBV3-1 and TRBJ1-2; D is uncertain. The germline V gene has CDR1 LGHDT and CDR2 YNNKEL (reference sequence). V lost 2 bases to trimming and J lost 6 bases, with 16 bases between them. This CDR3 spans 15 amino acids. The CDR3 DNA sequence: TGTGCCAGCAGCCAATGGGCCGAAGCGCCCGATGGCTACACCTTC. It yields the protein CASSQWAEAPDGYTF.

A note on this clonotype: This may come from a read error, since a much larger clone is one base off. The rearrangement uses TRBV20-1 and TRBJ1-1; tentatively, D is TRBD1 (6 bases). Between the trimmed V and J ends, which lost 5 bases and 3 bases, there was a span of 13 bases. Germline V lookup: CDR1 DFQATT, CDR2 SNEGSKA (reference sequence). The CDR3 sequence is 13 residues long. CDR3 in amino acids: CSAVEGGDTEAFF. CDR3 in DNA: TGCAGTGCTGTCGAGGGGGGGGACACTGAAGCTTTCTTT.

This clonotype was counted at least ten times. The rearrangement uses TRBV3-1 and TRBJ2-5; 10 bases fit TRBD2. In germline, CDR1 is LGHDT, CDR2 YNNKEL (reference sequence). Trimming at V came to 3 bases and at J to 1 base, leaving 5 bases not matched to a gene. CDR3 length: 16 amino acids. The CDR3 sequence is CASSQRTSGFQETQYF. The CDR3 coding sequence is TGTGCCAGCAGCCAGAGGACTAGCGGATTCCAAGAGACCCAGTACTTC.

This clonotype showed up just a few times. The chain combines TRBV20-1 with TRBJ1-2; tentatively, D is TRBD1 (5 bases). In germline, CDR1 is DFQATT, CDR2 SNEGSKA (reference sequence). V lost 0 bases, J lost 6 bases, and 14 bases lay in between. The CDR3 is made up of 14 amino acids. The CDR3 DNA sequence: TGCAGTGCTAGAGATCGGGCAGGGAGGCATGGCTACACCTTC. It translates to CSARDRAGRHGYTF.

Only a few counts were recorded for this clonotype. The rearrangement joins TRBV18 to TRBJ2-5, with D unresolved. This CDR3 region has 14 residues. From germline, CDR1 is KGHSH and CDR2 LQKENI. V was trimmed by 0 bases and J by 2 bases, leaving 7 bases between them. In DNA form, the CDR3 reads TGTGCCAGCTCACCACCGGAAGGTCAAGAGACCCAGTACTTC. The encoded protein is CASSPPEGQETQYF.

This rearrangement joins TRBV6-2 or TRBV6-3 to TRBJ2-7; tentative D call: TRBD1 (5 bases). Germline V gene sequence: CDR1 MNHEY, CDR2 SVGEGT. V shed 0 bases and J shed 5 bases, with 11 bases lying between them. The CDR3 loop spans 14 amino acids. Written as DNA, the CDR3 is TGTGCCAGCAGTTACTCGGCCAGGGCGAACGAGCAGTACTTC. Its protein is CASSYSARANEQYF.

The chain employs TRBV19 and TRBJ1-1, with D maybe TRBD1 (6 bases). The CDR3 length is 14 residues. V shed 7 bases and J shed 1 base, with 13 bases lying between them. From germline, CDR1 is LNHDA and CDR2 SQIVND (reference sequence). CDR3 in amino acids: CASTYREANTEAFF. For the CDR3, the DNA is TGTGCCAGTACCTACAGGGAGGCGAACACTGAAGCTTTCTTT.

This clonotype was observed many times. The rearrangement uses TRBV11-2 and TRBJ2-1; weak D call: TRBD2 (6 bases). The germline V gene has CDR1 SGHAT and CDR2 FQNNGV. The CDR3 spans 16 residues. The V end lost 0 bases, the J end lost 4 bases, and 13 bases lay between the germline ends. The CDR3 loop is CASSLDLALAYNEQFF. Here the CDR3 DNA reads TGTGCCAGCAGCTTAGATCTAGCCCTAGCGTACAATGAGCAGTTCTTC.

This clonotype was recorded at least ten times. The chain recombines TRBV5-1 with TRBJ1-2; 9 bases are a match to TRBD1. Germline V gives CDR1 SGHRS, CDR2 YFSETQ. CDR3 length: 15 residues. Germline trimming cut 0 bases from V and 8 bases from J; bases unmatched to any gene: 8. The CDR3 sequence: CASSLEGQGARGYTF. CDR3 nucleotides: TGCGCCAGCAGCTTGGAGGGACAGGGAGCGCGCGGCTACACCTTC.

The CDR3 nucleotides are TGTGCCAGCAGTGAGCCAGGGAACACCGGGGAGCTGTTTTTT. Translating it yields CASSEPGNTGELFF. This chain links TRBV6-1 with TRBJ2-2; D unclear. Germline CDR1 reads MNHNS; CDR2 reads SASEGT. The CDR3 loop spans 14 amino acids. V was trimmed by 3 bases and J by 1 base, leaving 6 bases between them.

The table lists this clonotype with many counts. The chain couples TRBV20-1 to TRBJ1-2; D is unresolved. This CDR3 region has 14 residues. CDR1 and CDR2 (germline): DFQATT, SNEGSKA (reference sequence). V lost 1 base, J lost 4 bases, and 13 bases lay in between. Here the CDR3 reads CSARVRAESYGYTF. CDR3 bases: TGCAGTGCTAGAGTGAGGGCTGAGTCCTATGGCTACACCTTC.

The rearrangement uses TRBV29-1 and TRBJ2-2; 8 bases match TRBD2. The length of the CDR3 is 14 residues. With 6 bases clipped from V and 5 bases from J, the junction kept 8 bases outside the gene matches. CDR1 is SQVTM and CDR2 is ANQGSEA in the germline V gene. Here the CDR3 reads CSVRSGGRTGELFF. For the CDR3, the DNA is TGCAGCGTCAGGAGCGGGGGTCGGACCGGGGAGCTGTTTTTT.

This clonotype was detected a few times. V and J are TRBV29-1 and TRBJ2-5; 7 bases line up with TRBD2. The CDR3 extends over 13 amino acids. J gave up 1 base and V 3 bases, and 2 bases lay outside the gene matches. Germline V gene data show CDR1 as SQVTM and CDR2 as ANQGSEA. CDR3 sequence: CSVDASGQETQYF. The DNA of the CDR3 is TGCAGCGTTGATGCTAGCGGCCAAGAGACCCAGTACTTC.

V is TRBV15 and J is TRBJ2-1, with D possibly TRBD2 on 5 matching bases. Trimming took off 0 bases at V and 6 bases at J, with 12 bases between the two ends. Germline V CDR1 and CDR2: LNHNV, YYDKDF (reference sequence). The CDR3 consists of 15 residues. Written as DNA, the CDR3 is TGTGCCACCAGCAGAGACCGGGATGGCCGCAATGAGCAGTTCTTC. Protein product: CATSRDRDGRNEQFF. The full variable domain, in which reference TRBV15 and TRBJ2-1 provide the parts outside the CDR3, is DAMVIQNPRYQVTQFGKPVTLSCSQTLNHNVMYWYQQKSSQAPKLLFHYYDKDFNNEADTPDNFQSRRPNTSFCFLDIRSPGLGDTAMYLCATSRDRDGRNEQFFGPGTRLTVL.

This clonotype was detected many times. The rearrangement joins TRBV6-2 or TRBV6-3 to TRBJ2-7; 9 bases fit TRBD2. CDR1 and CDR2 from the germline V gene are MNHEY and SVGEGT. CDR3 length equals 14 residues. With 4 bases clipped from V and 2 bases from J, the junction kept 3 bases outside the gene matches. CDR3 sequence (DNA): TGTGCCAGCAGTTCAGGACTAGCGCCCTACGAGCAGTACTTC. Translated: CASSSGLAPYEQYF.

This clonotype was recorded at least ten times. The V gene is TRBV7-3, the J gene TRBJ2-3, with TRBD2 matching 9 bases. Losses at the gene ends were 5 bases for V and 0 bases for J; bases not matched to a gene: 6. The CDR3 length is 16 residues. Germline V gene lookup returns CDR1 SGHTA and CDR2 FQGTGA. The CDR3 nucleotides are TGTGCCAGCAGCCCTGGGACTAGCAGAAGCACAGATACGCAGTATTTT. Its protein is CASSPGTSRSTDTQYF.

Concerning this clonotype: The conserved closing phenylalanine or tryptophan is absent in this CDR3, likely reflecting a read error. This rearrangement joins TRBV5-6 to TRBJ2-5; D gene uncertain. The CDR3 consists of 15 residues. In germline, CDR1 is SGHDT, CDR2 YYEEEE. With 4 bases removed from V and 2 bases from J, the gap between germline ends came to 15 bases. The CDR3 nucleotides are TGTGCCAGCAGCGGAAAACATGATGTGCAAGAGACCCAGTACCTC. Its translation: CASSGKHDVQETQYL.

This clonotype was counted many times. For the CDR3, the DNA is TGTGCCTGGAGCCGCCCCCCCCCAGATACGCAGTATTTT. Protein product: CAWSRPPPDTQYF. This chain joins TRBV30 and TRBJ2-3; D call uncertain. The CDR3 is made up of 13 amino acids. The germline V gene encodes CDR1 GTSNPN and CDR2 SVGIG (reference sequence). V was pared by 3 bases and J by 4 bases, with 11 bases between. Looking up the rest from reference TRBV30 and TRBJ2-3 gives the full variable domain: SQTIHQWPATLVQPVGSPLSLECTVEGTSNPNLYWYRQAAGRGLQLLFYSVGIGQISSEVPQNLSASRPQDRQFILSSKKLLLSDSGFYLCAWSRPPPDTQYFGPGTRLTVL.

This clonotype has more than one count but fewer than ten. This chain links TRBV20-1 with TRBJ1-5; the D is unclear. CDR1 and CDR2 (germline): DFQATT, SNEGSKA (reference sequence). The CDR3 has 15 amino acids. Trimming left V 6 bases short and J 5 bases short, with 20 bases between. The CDR3 spells CSAPLTAGFDQPQHF. Written as DNA, the CDR3 is TGCAGTGCACCGTTAACAGCAGGCTTTGATCAGCCCCAGCATTTT.

The V call is TRBV14, the J call TRBJ1-1; weak D call: TRBD1 (6 bases). Trimming removed 5 bases at V and 3 bases at J, with 10 bases between. CDR1 and CDR2 from the germline V gene are SGHDN and FVKESK. This CDR3 comprises 13 residues. The CDR3 DNA reads TGTGCCAGCAGCGCCTCAGGGGACACTGAAGCTTTCTTT. Amino acid sequence: CASSASGDTEAFF.

This clonotype was seen many times. The chain has TRBV3-1 and TRBJ2-7, with 11 bases identical to TRBD2. CDR1 is LGHDT, CDR2 YNNKEL, per germline (reference sequence). The CDR3 runs 15 residues. The V and J ends lost 4 bases and 6 bases, in that order; junction bases with no gene match: 8. CDR3 nucleotide sequence: TGTGCCAGCAGCCCAACTAGCGGGAGTTCCGGCGAGCAGTACTTC. The encoded protein is CASSPTSGSSGEQYF.

In its sample, this clonotype was seen many times. The V call is TRBV18, the J call TRBJ2-1; a possible D gene is TRBD1 (6 bases). Germline V gene lookup returns CDR1 KGHSH and CDR2 LQKENI. The CDR3 contains 14 residues. Trimming left V 2 bases short and J 5 bases short, with 10 bases between. The CDR3 loop is CASSPSRGHNEQFF. CDR3 in DNA: TGTGCCAGCTCACCATCCAGGGGTCACAATGAGCAGTTCTTC.

This clonotype was seen repeatedly, ten times or more. The V and J genes are TRBV28 and TRBJ2-5; 7 bases fit TRBD1. CDR3 length: 14 residues. J lost 4 bases, V lost 3 bases, and 5 bases had no gene match. Per germline, CDR1 MDHEN and CDR2 SYDVKM. The CDR3: CASSFQGVGETQYF. CDR3 in DNA: TGTGCCAGCAGTTTCCAGGGGGTCGGAGAGACCCAGTACTTC.

This clonotype was observed many times. The chain carries TRBV11-1 and TRBJ2-1; D is perhaps TRBD1 or TRBD2 (6 bases each). Germline CDR1 reads SGHAT; CDR2 reads FQDESV (reference sequence). V lost 5 bases, J lost 2 bases, and 13 bases lay in between. This CDR3 contains 15 residues. The CDR3 is CASSPGARAYNEQFF. In DNA form, the CDR3 reads TGTGCCAGCAGCCCGGGGGCCCGTGCCTACAATGAGCAGTTCTTC. Combining the CDR3 with reference TRBV11-1 and TRBJ2-1 gives the whole variable domain EAEVAQSPRYKITEKSQAVAFWCDPISGHATLYWYRQILGQGPELLVQFQDESVVDDSQLPKDRFSAERLKGVDSTLKIQPAELGDSAMYLCASSPGARAYNEQFFGPGTRLTVL.

The chain has TRBV6-1 and TRBJ1-2; TRBD1 agrees at 9 bases. Germline V CDR1 and CDR2: MNHNS, SASEGT. V shed 3 bases and J 4 bases; nucleotides not matched to a gene: 6. The CDR3 loop spans 15 amino acids. The CDR3, as DNA: TGTGCCAGCAGTGATAGGACAGGGGCGGCCTATGGCTACACCTTC. Translation: CASSDRTGAAYGYTF.

This clonotype was counted many times. The rearrangement links TRBV2 to TRBJ2-3; weak D call: TRBD1 (6 bases). Germline V lookup: CDR1 SNHLY, CDR2 FYNNEI. This CDR3 contains 14 residues. Trimming removed 6 bases from V and 1 base from J, with 11 bases in between. The CDR3 DNA follows: TGTGCCAGCAGCCGACAGGAGGGCACAGATACGCAGTATTTT. Protein product: CASSRQEGTDTQYF.

This clonotype came up many times. J is TRBJ2-1 and V is TRBV27; perhaps TRBD2 as D (5 bases). Germline V lookup: CDR1 MNHEY, CDR2 SMNVEV (reference sequence). V gave up 4 bases and J gave up 3 bases, with 13 bases separating them. The length of the CDR3 is 15 residues. In DNA, the CDR3 is TGTGCCAGCAGTTCGGGAAGGCGAAACTACAATGAGCAGTTCTTC. Residues: CASSSGRRNYNEQFF.